The 25 T cell receptor beta chains given below trace back to one sample, sequenced in a study of blood T cell repertoires in COVID-19. Clones were sequenced by immunoSEQ multiplex PCR, and TCRdb holds only the in-frame ones, with some missing. Of more than 200,000 clones listed, about 87% are singletons. The sequenced material came from peripheral blood. The receptors were gathered from a woman aged 55-75 years with COVID-19, enrolled during active disease.

The chain employs TRBV11-2 and TRBJ2-5; tentative D call: TRBD1 (6 bases). This CDR3 comprises 13 residues. CDR1 and CDR2 from the germline V gene are SGHAT and FQNNGV. Trimming cost V 2 bases and J 5 bases, with 9 bases left between them. CDR3 DNA sequence: TGTGCCAGCAGCTTACAGGGGTGGGAGACCCAGTACTTC. Translating it yields CASSLQGWETQYF.

The chain joins TRBV27 to TRBJ2-3, with TRBD1 as a possible D gene (6 bases). CDR1 and CDR2 (germline): MNHEY, SMNVEV (reference sequence). V was trimmed by 2 bases and J by 1 base, leaving 7 bases between them. CDR3 length: 14 amino acids. The CDR3 spells CASSLNRGTDTQYF. CDR3 nucleotide sequence: TGTGCCAGCAGTTTAAACAGGGGCACAGATACGCAGTATTTT.

The chain couples TRBV19 to TRBJ2-5; TRBD2 matches 8 bases. Germline values: CDR1 LNHDA, CDR2 SQIVND (reference sequence). The V and J ends lost 4 bases and 3 bases, in that order; junction bases with no gene match: 4. The CDR3 has 14 amino acids. The CDR3 reads CASSRTSPKETQYF. CDR3 coding DNA: TGTGCCAGTAGTAGGACTAGCCCGAAAGAGACCCAGTACTTC.

The V gene is TRBV19, the J gene TRBJ1-4; TRBD1 matches 7 bases. Germline V CDR1 and CDR2: LNHDA, SQIVND (reference sequence). This CDR3 comprises 14 residues. V lost 5 bases and J lost 3; bases outside the gene matches: 3. CDR3 coding DNA: TGTGCCAGTAGTTCCACAGGGGCTAATGAAAAACTGTTTTTT. This sequence encodes CASSSTGANEKLFF.

The rearrangement links TRBV5-4 to TRBJ2-7, with D possibly TRBD1 on 5 matching bases. The germline V gene has CDR1 SGHNT and CDR2 YYREEE (reference sequence). Trimming removed 2 bases from V and 5 bases from J, with 14 bases in between. The CDR3 totals 14 residues. The CDR3 DNA is TGTGCCAGCAGCTTTCTGGGTTGGGGCGACGAGCAGTACTTC. Its protein product is CASSFLGWGDEQYF. Combining the CDR3 with reference TRBV5-4 and TRBJ2-7 gives the whole variable domain ETGVTQSPTHLIKTRGQQVTLRCSSQSGHNTVSWYQQALGQGPQFIFQYYREEENGRGNFPPRFSGLQFPNYSSELNVNALELDDSALYLCASSFLGWGDEQYFGPGTRLTVT.

The sample holds a few counts of this clone. The chain has TRBV11-3 and TRBJ1-1; D is undetermined. Trimming left V 5 bases short and J 1 base short, with 8 bases between. The CDR3 extends over 13 amino acids. CDR1 is SGHNT and CDR2 is YENEEA in the germline V gene. CDR3 bases: TGTGCCAGCAGCCGGGAGGGGAACACTGAAGCTTTCTTT. This sequence encodes CASSREGNTEAFF.

The sample holds one count of this clone. The chain uses TRBV9 and TRBJ1-6; D is possibly TRBD1 (6 bases). Trimming pared 4 bases from V and 0 bases from J, leaving 14 bases between. Looked up from germline, CDR1 is SGDLS and CDR2 is YYNGEE. This CDR3 is built from 17 residues. The CDR3 is CASSPQGTSSYNSPLHF. The CDR3 nucleotides are TGTGCCAGCAGCCCGCAGGGGACGAGCTCCTATAATTCACCCCTCCACTTT.

The V gene is TRBV19, the J gene TRBJ2-7; TRBD1 matches at 8 bases. The CDR3 runs to 15 residues. V shed 5 bases and J 6 bases; nucleotides not matched to a gene: 12. Looked up from germline, CDR1 is LNHDA and CDR2 is SQIVND (reference sequence). As DNA, the CDR3 is TGTGCCAGTAGTCCAGCTGGACAGGGATCTTCCGAGCAGTACTTC. Encoded protein: CASSPAGQGSSEQYF.

The rearrangement links TRBV4-1 to TRBJ2-1; 12 bases agree with TRBD1. Trimming at V came to 0 bases and at J to 7 bases, leaving 13 bases not matched to a gene. Germline V gene data show CDR1 as MGHRA and CDR2 as YSYEKL. CDR3 length equals 19 residues. The DNA for the CDR3 is TGCGCCAGCAGCCAAGATCAGGGACAGGGGGCGCAAATAAGGAATGAGCAGTTCTTC. Translation gives CASSQDQGQGAQIRNEQFF.

V gene TRBV9 combines with J gene TRBJ2-1; 7 bases match TRBD2. This CDR3 contains 16 residues. Germline-derived CDR1 and CDR2 are SGDLS and YYNGEE. V lost 0 bases to trimming and J lost 5 bases; unmatched junction nucleotides: 8. In DNA, the CDR3 is TGTGCCAGCAGCGTAGTAATTAGCGGGCCCGACAATGAGCAGTTCTTC. This gives the protein CASSVVISGPDNEQFF. Supplemented by reference TRBV9 and TRBJ2-1, the full variable domain reads DSGVTQTPKHLITATGQRVTLRCSPRSGDLSVYWYQQSLDQGLQFLIQYYNGEERAKGNILERFSAQQFPDLHSELNLSSLELGDSALYFCASSVVISGPDNEQFFGPGTRLTVL.

The V gene is TRBV3-1 (or the pseudogene TRBV3-2), the J gene TRBJ2-7; TRBD1 matches 7 bases. The CDR3 totals 16 residues. The V gene's germline CDR1 is LGHDT and CDR2 YNNKEL (reference sequence). V lost 1 base to trimming and J lost 2 bases; unmatched junction nucleotides: 8. This chain's CDR3 is CASSQAAGTGAYEQYF. The CDR3, as DNA: TGTGCCAGCAGCCAAGCCGCCGGAACAGGGGCCTACGAGCAGTACTTC.

V usage is TRBV27 and J usage is TRBJ1-6; possible D gene TRBD1, 5 bases. The germline V gene has CDR1 MNHEY and CDR2 SMNVEV (reference sequence). This CDR3 comprises 15 residues. V was trimmed by 3 bases and J by 7 bases, leaving 13 bases between them. CDR3 nucleotide sequence: TGTGCCAGCAGTTTGGACACCGTGGGGAATTCACCCCTCCACTTT. Translating it yields CASSLDTVGNSPLHF.

The rearrangement links TRBV3-1 (or the pseudogene TRBV3-2) to TRBJ2-7, with TRBD1 matching 8 bases. The CDR3 is made up of 13 amino acids. Germline trimming cut 2 bases from V and 4 bases from J; bases unmatched to any gene: 1. CDR1 is LGHDT, CDR2 YNNKEL, per germline (reference sequence). CDR3 sequence (DNA): TGTGCCAGCAGCCAAACAGGGGGGTACGAGCAGTACTTC. Its translation: CASSQTGGYEQYF.

This chain's CDR3 is CATRRTGTNEKLFF. CDR3 sequence (DNA): TGTGCCACCCGTAGGACAGGGACTAATGAAAAACTGTTTTTT. The rearrangement links TRBV2 to TRBJ1-4; the match to TRBD1 covers 8 bases. J was trimmed by 2 bases and V by 10 bases; bases with no gene match: 6. CDR3 length: 14 amino acids. Germline V gives CDR1 SNHLY, CDR2 FYNNEI.

The rearrangement joins TRBV6-2 or TRBV6-3 to TRBJ2-7, with 9 bases identical to TRBD1. There are 15 residues in the CDR3. CDR1 MNHEY and CDR2 SVGEGT come from the germline V gene. Trimming cost V 5 bases and J 4 bases; bases outside gene matches: 9. The CDR3 spells CASSRTGGAEYEQYF. The CDR3 nucleotides are TGTGCCAGCAGTCGAACAGGGGGCGCAGAGTACGAGCAGTACTTC.

The chain is built from TRBV3-1 (or the pseudogene TRBV3-2) and TRBJ2-7, with 11 positions matching TRBD2. V lost 2 bases and J lost 3; bases outside the gene matches: 6. The CDR3 extends over 16 amino acids. CDR1 is LGHDT and CDR2 is YNNKEL in the germline V gene (reference sequence). Here the CDR3 reads CASSQRTGLAVYEQYF. DNA of the CDR3: TGTGCCAGCAGCCAAAGAACGGGACTAGCGGTCTACGAGCAGTACTTC.

The V and J genes are TRBV7-7 and TRBJ2-1; 10 bases are shared with TRBD2. Trimming removed 1 base from V and 0 bases from J; junction bases left unmatched: 6. The CDR3 extends over 18 amino acids. Germline V gene lookup returns CDR1 SSHAT and CDR2 FNYEAQ (reference sequence). This chain's CDR3 is CASSLGTSGTYSYNEQFF. The CDR3 region has the DNA TGTGCCAGCAGCTTAGGAACTAGCGGGACATACTCCTACAATGAGCAGTTCTTC. The complete variable domain, with remaining parts taken from reference TRBV7-7 and TRBJ2-1, reads GAGVSQSPRYKVTKRGQDVTLRCDPISSHATLYWYQQALGQGPEFLTYFNYEAQPDKSGLPSDRFSAERPEGSISTLTIQRTEQRDSAMYRCASSLGTSGTYSYNEQFFGPGTRLTVL.

The chain employs TRBV4-1 and TRBJ2-1; 8 nucleotides match TRBD1. CDR1 MGHRA and CDR2 YSYEKL come from the germline V gene. The CDR3 runs to 18 residues. V lost 1 base to trimming and J lost 8 bases; unmatched junction nucleotides: 16. The CDR3 bases are TGCGCCAGCAGCCAAGTGGCCAGGGGGCTGACCCGGCCCCATGAGCAGTTCTTC. Translating gives CASSQVARGLTRPHEQFF.

The CDR3 sequence: CASSPTEGFGSGANVLTF. CDR3 DNA: TGTGCCAGCTCACCGACGGAGGGGTTCGGATCTGGGGCCAACGTCCTGACTTTC. The chain joins TRBV18 to TRBJ2-6; D may be TRBD2 (6 bases). Germline V CDR1 and CDR2: KGHSH, LQKENI. Trimming left V 3 bases short and J 1 base short, with 16 bases between. The CDR3 has 18 residues.

The chain joins TRBV7-9 to TRBJ2-5, with a tentative D call TRBD1 (5 bases). V was cut by 7 bases and J by 5 bases, with 17 bases left in between. Germline-derived CDR1 and CDR2 are SEHNR and FQNEAQ (reference sequence). This CDR3 has 14 residues. This chain's CDR3 is CASTGASWSETQYF. DNA for the CDR3: TGTGCCAGCACTGGGGCGAGTTGGTCGGAGACCCAGTACTTC.

The rearrangement uses TRBV27 and TRBJ1-5; a possible D gene is TRBD1 (5 bases). There are 15 residues in the CDR3. The V end was cut by 7 bases, the J end by 0 bases, with 13 bases between. Germline V gene sequence: CDR1 MNHEY, CDR2 SMNVEV (reference sequence). The CDR3 DNA reads as TGTGCCAGCACCCTGGACACCTATAGCAATCAGCCCCAGCATTTT. As protein: CASTLDTYSNQPQHF.

Only one count was recorded for this clone. This rearrangement joins TRBV6-6 to TRBJ2-1; possibly TRBD1 for D (6 bases). This CDR3 contains 16 residues. The ends were cut back, 5 bases at V and 7 bases at J, with 21 bases in the middle. Germline V gene data show CDR1 as MNHNY and CDR2 as SVGAGI (reference sequence). CDR3 sequence reads: CASSREMGATGNEQFF. For the CDR3, the DNA is TGTGCCAGCAGTCGAGAGATGGGGGCGACGGGGAATGAGCAGTTCTTC.

The V call is TRBV24-1, the J call TRBJ2-5; 12 bases map to TRBD2. CDR3 length: 16 amino acids. Trimming removed 2 bases from V and 2 bases from J; junction bases left unmatched: 2. Per germline, CDR1 KGHDR and CDR2 SFDVKD. DNA for the CDR3: TGTGCCACCAGTGATTGGGGGACTAGCGGGCAAGAGACCCAGTACTTC. It translates to CATSDWGTSGQETQYF.

Only one count was recorded for this clone. This chain uses TRBV28 with TRBJ1-1; TRBD1 might be the D (6 bases). The ends were cut back, 5 bases at V and 1 base at J, with 14 bases in the middle. Germline CDR1 is MDHEN and CDR2 is SYDVKM. The CDR3 extends over 15 amino acids. CDR3 coding DNA: TGTGCCAGCAGTCCTAACAGGGTTTCGAACACTGAAGCTTTCTTT. This codes for CASSPNRVSNTEAFF.

This chain connects TRBV29-1 to TRBJ1-4, with D possibly matching TRBD1 (6 bases). Germline V gene data show CDR1 as SQVTM and CDR2 as ANQGSEA. Trimming pared 7 bases from V and 6 bases from J, leaving 12 bases between. This CDR3 has 12 residues. The CDR3 loop is CSAGGADEKLFF. The CDR3 coding sequence is TGCAGCGCTGGGGGGGCGGATGAAAAACTGTTTTTT.